Sequencing of this T cell receptor (beta chain) was carried out in a study of shared clonotypes between healthy human individuals. About the research overall: Per donor, three plates held CD4 naive cells, three held CD4 memory, two held CD8 naive and one held CD8 memory. Study observations and caveats: Naive subsets usually exceeded memory subsets in estimated richness. Sampling was confined to blood; repertoires within tissues likely differ.

This CDR3 contains 15 residues. V lost 6 bases to trimming and J lost 4 bases, with 18 bases between them. The germline V gene encodes CDR1 LNHDA and CDR2 SQIVND (reference sequence). All donors were Caucasian adults living in Nashville, Tennessee. For this clone: Its specificity is unknown.

Assay used: immunoSEQ multiplex PCR; TCRdb lists only in-frame clones, some missing. The sample records some 1.4 million clones, roughly 95% being singletons. V gene TRBV19 combines with J gene TRBJ1-1, with a tentative D call TRBD1 (5 bases). The sequence was collected from a man between 25 and 39 years old in good health. The sample comprised naive CD4+ T cells sorted from blood. Indicated subset: CD45RA+ positively selected. As DNA, the CDR3 is TGTGCCAGTAGGGTTAGTGGAGGGGTCCCCACTGAAGCTTTCTTT. This translates into CASRVSGGVPTEAFF.